These T cell receptor beta chains were read from a single sample in a study of OX40 agonist ivuxolimab in advanced cancers. Sequenced by immunoSEQ multiplex PCR; TCRdb stores in-frame clones only, minus some. This table has over 50,000 clones, around 82% appearing once. The material was CD4+ or CD8+ T cells sorted from blood, obtained in a trial of the OX40 agonist ivuxolimab. Every receptor here comes from an adult with an advanced solid tumor such as melanoma, head and neck, liver or kidney cancer. Each CDR3 is given with its conserved first and last residue. The D gene is left open where the match is weak. Clone sizes are given selectively: once, few, many, or a class where the clone is expanded.

CDR3 DNA | CDR3 protein | clone size | V gene | D gene | J gene
TGTGCCAGCAGCCAAGTCCAGGGATATAGTTACGAGCAGTACTTC | CASSQVQGYSYEQYF | once | TRBV4-2 | - | TRBJ2-7
TGCGCCAGCAGCTTGACAGGGTTAGGCACAGATACGCAGTATTTT | CASSLTGLGTDTQYF | few | TRBV5-1 | - | TRBJ2-3
TGTGCCAGCAGCGGGACTAGAGTGAACACCGGGGAGCTGTTTTTT | CASSGTRVNTGELFF | - | TRBV9 | TRBD2 | TRBJ2-2
TGTGCCAGCAGCTCCGGGGGTAATCAAAATACGCAGTATTTT | CASSSGGNQNTQYF | - | TRBV11-3 | - | TRBJ2-3
TGTGCCAGCTCACCAATCCTAGCGGGAGACGCAGATACGCAGTATTTT | CASSPILAGDADTQYF | - | TRBV18 | TRBD2 | TRBJ2-3
TGTGCCAGCAGGCGGGGATCTGGAAACACCATATATTTT | CASRRGSGNTIYF | - | TRBV6-5 | - | TRBJ1-3
TGTGCCAGCGCCTTCGGACAGCGGGGGAACACCGGGGAGCTGTTTTTT | CASAFGQRGNTGELFF | - | TRBV7-6 | - | TRBJ2-2
TGTGCCAGCAGCAGCGAGCGAGGGTTACAACGGGTACCTCCCACAGATACGCAGTATTTT | CASSSERGLQRVPPTDTQYF | - | TRBV21-1 | - | TRBJ2-3
TGTGCCAGTAGTATAGAATGGACTCTGAGGGGCTACACCTTC | CASSIEWTLRGYTF | - | TRBV19 | - | TRBJ1-2
TGTGCCAGCAGTTACTCGCGGGGCGGGCAAGAGACCCAGTACTTC | CASSYSRGGQETQYF | - | TRBV6-5 | - | TRBJ2-5
TGTGCCAGCAGTACACCCGGGACAGGGCTTTACGAGCAGTACTTC | CASSTPGTGLYEQYF | - | TRBV6-5 | TRBD1 | TRBJ2-7
TGTGCCAGCAGGGTAGCGGGAGATAGCAATGAGCAGTTCTTC | CASRVAGDSNEQFF | - | TRBV7-3 | TRBD2 | TRBJ2-1
TGTGCCAGCAGTCCCGGGACAGGGTTCGGGGAGCTGTTTTTT | CASSPGTGFGELFF | - | TRBV6-5 | TRBD1 | TRBJ2-2
TGTGCCAGCAGCCAAGAAGCGCGACGGTACACCGGGGAGCTGTTTTTT | CASSQEARRYTGELFF | - | TRBV4-2 | - | TRBJ2-2
TGTGCCAGCAGTGAATCGGGGGACAGGGACTATGGCTACACCTTC | CASSESGDRDYGYTF | - | TRBV6-1 | TRBD1 | TRBJ1-2
TGTGCCAGCTCGGGACAGGGAGGGGACAAAAAGACCTACAATGAGCAGTTCTTC | CASSGQGGDKKTYNEQFF | - | TRBV28 | TRBD1 | TRBJ2-1
TGTGCCACCAGCAGAGATTCCTCGATTTTAATTCCAGAGACCCAGTACTTC | CATSRDSSILIPETQYF | - | TRBV15 | - | TRBJ2-5
TGTGCCAGCAGCCAACTCTTCGGGGAAGAGACCCAGTACTTC | CASSQLFGEETQYF | - | TRBV14 | - | TRBJ2-5
TGTGCCAGCAGGGACAGGGGGATAAGAGGCTACACCTTC | CASRDRGIRGYTF | - | TRBV19 | TRBD1 | TRBJ1-2
TGTGCCAGCAGCTTGGGGCAGGGCTATAACTATGGCTACACCTTC | CASSLGQGYNYGYTF | - | TRBV5-4 | - | TRBJ1-2
TGTGCCAGTAGAAGGGAGGTAAACACCGGGGAGCTGTTTTTT | CASRREVNTGELFF | - | TRBV19 | - | TRBJ2-2
TGTGCCAGCAGCCCGGGACAGAAGAACACTGAAGCTTTCTTT | CASSPGQKNTEAFF | - | TRBV6-1 | TRBD1 | TRBJ1-1
TGTGCCAGTAGTGGACAGGAGGGCCGAACCTACGAGCAGTACTTC | CASSGQEGRTYEQYF | - | TRBV19 | - | TRBJ2-7
TGTGCCAGCAGAACGACCGAACCTAATGAAAAACTGTTTTTT | CASRTTEPNEKLFF | - | TRBV2 | - | TRBJ1-4
TGCGCCAGCAGCCGGCAGGATACGCAGTATTTT | CASSRQDTQYF | - | TRBV10-2 | - | TRBJ2-3
TGTGCCAGCAGCTTAAGCTTAGCAGGTGAGCAGTTCTTC | CASSLSLAGEQFF | - | TRBV7-3 | - | TRBJ2-1
TGTGCCAGCACAAGGCAGTCTTCCTTCGGGAGCTACACCTTC | CASTRQSSFGSYTF | - | TRBV7-9 | - | TRBJ1-2
TGTGCCACCATCGGCCCGGGGGGCCGAGGCTATGGCTACACCTTC | CATIGPGGRGYGYTF | - | TRBV28 | - | TRBJ1-2
TGCGCCAGCAGTGAGTCGACAGGATACGAGCAGTACTTC | CASSESTGYEQYF | - | TRBV10-1 | - | TRBJ2-7
TGTGCCAGCAGCCAGGCGCCGGGAGGAATAGAGACCCAGTACTTC | CASSQAPGGIETQYF | - | TRBV7-2 | TRBD2 | TRBJ2-5
TGTGCCATCAGTGAGTCATACCAGGGAATAGGCTACACCTTC | CAISESYQGIGYTF | - | TRBV10-3 | - | TRBJ1-2
TGTGCCAGCAGCGTAAGTGGGAGCTCTGGAAACACCATATATTTT | CASSVSGSSGNTIYF | - | TRBV9 | - | TRBJ1-3
TGTGCCAGCAGGAAAACCGACCAGAACTATGGCTACACCTTC | CASRKTDQNYGYTF | - | TRBV6-1 | - | TRBJ1-2
TGTGCCAGCAGTTACCGTGCTTCCAGCTCCTACGAGCAGTACTTC | CASSYRASSSYEQYF | - | TRBV6-5 | - | TRBJ2-7
TGTGCCAGCAGTTTTAGGACTAGCCGTACCTACGAGCAGTACTTC | CASSFRTSRTYEQYF | few | TRBV27 | TRBD2 | TRBJ2-7
TGTGCCAGCCACAGGGATGGACTCACAGATACGCAGTATTTT | CASHRDGLTDTQYF | - | TRBV10-3 | - | TRBJ2-3
TGCAGCGCCGGGACTAGCGGACCCTACGAGCAGTACTTC | CSAGTSGPYEQYF | - | TRBV29-1 | TRBD2 | TRBJ2-7
TGTGCCAGCGATGAGAGACAGGGCTATGGGAACACTGAAGCTTTCTTT | CASDERQGYGNTEAFF | - | TRBV2 | TRBD1 | TRBJ1-1
TGTGCCAGCAGTGCAATGGACAGGGGCCGAACTGAAGCTTTCTTT | CASSAMDRGRTEAFF | - | TRBV6-1 | TRBD1 | TRBJ1-1
TGTGCCAGCAGTGAAGACACCGGGGAGCTGTTTTTT | CASSEDTGELFF | few | TRBV2 | - | TRBJ2-2
TGTGCCTGGAGTGGACTAGCGGGAGAACCTGAGCAGTTCTTC | CAWSGLAGEPEQFF | - | TRBV30 | TRBD2 | TRBJ2-1
TGCGCCAGCAGTGGGACAGGGCAATGGAATGAGCAGTTCTTC | CASSGTGQWNEQFF | - | TRBV10-1 | TRBD1 | TRBJ2-1
TGCGCCAGCAGCTTGGTGGCAGGGGGATACAATGAGCAGTTCTTC | CASSLVAGGYNEQFF | once | TRBV5-1 | TRBD1 | TRBJ2-1
TGCAGCGTTGAAGATGGCGGGGACGGAACTGAAGCTTTCTTT | CSVEDGGDGTEAFF | few | TRBV29-1 | - | TRBJ1-1
TGCGCCAGCAGTCAATCGGAGATAGCGAACAGGGGCGGGGAGCAGTACTTC | CASSQSEIANRGGEQYF | once | TRBV23-1 | TRBD1 | TRBJ2-7
TGCGCCAGCAGCCATAGTCCGGGACTAGCGGAGACCACAGATACGCAGTATTTT | CASSHSPGLAETTDTQYF | - | TRBV4-3 | TRBD2 | TRBJ2-3
TGTGCCAGCAGGGGGGGACTAGCGGGCTACAATGAGCAGTTCTTC | CASRGGLAGYNEQFF | - | TRBV7-9 | TRBD2 | TRBJ2-1
TGTGCCAGTAGTATAGCCCTCGAGGATCCTGAAGCTTTCTTT | CASSIALEDPEAFF | - | TRBV19 | - | TRBJ1-1
TGTGCCAGCAGGAAAACCACTAGCGGGAATTACAATGAGCAGTTCTTC | CASRKTTSGNYNEQFF | - | TRBV2 | TRBD2 | TRBJ2-1
TGTGCCAGCTCACCGGACAGGGGGCTTGTCGGGGAGCTGTTTTTT | CASSPDRGLVGELFF | - | TRBV18 | TRBD1 | TRBJ2-2
TGTGCCAGCAGCCGTAGCACCACCTACGAGCAGTACTTC | CASSRSTTYEQYF | - | TRBV7-9 | - | TRBJ2-7
TGTGCCAGCAGCCTCCGGCGAGGGAATAGCGGGGATGGCTACACCTTC | CASSLRRGNSGDGYTF | - | TRBV7-9 | - | TRBJ1-2
TGTGCCAGCAGCTGGGGGACAGATGGTAATGAAAAACTGTTTTTT | CASSWGTDGNEKLFF | - | TRBV5-4 | TRBD1 | TRBJ1-4
TGTGCCATCAGTAAGGACCGCTCTCCCCTCCACTTT | CAISKDRSPLHF | - | TRBV10-3 | - | TRBJ1-6
TGTGCCAGCAGCCTAAGCGGGAGGGCCGGAAATGAGCAGTTCTTC | CASSLSGRAGNEQFF | - | TRBV28 | TRBD2 | TRBJ2-1